The clone carrying this T cell receptor beta chain has only a few counts. The target antigen is unknown. The sample comes from a study of CD8 T cells in ankylosing spondylitis. The study, taken as a whole, reports: The study looked at matched synovial fluid samples from ankylosing spondylitis patients. Disease-linked clones were reported to be significantly enriched there. What seemed typical of ankylosing spondylitis blood was a TCR beta motif built from about eight highly homologous variants.

J was trimmed by 3 bases and V by 3 bases; bases with no gene match: 7. The CDR3 totals 15 residues. Germline CDR1 reads MDHEN; CDR2 reads SYDVKM. TCRdb itself ran the 5' RACE reads through MiXCR, one entry per CDR3 protein. The sample lists roughly 370,000 distinct CDR3 sequences; under 25% were seen once. Material for sequencing was blood, either unsorted or a sorted T cell fraction (not recorded which). The chain carries TRBV28 and TRBJ2-5; 7 bases agree with TRBD1. This clonotype was sampled from a male donor with ankylosing spondylitis. Here the CDR3 DNA reads TGTGCCAGCAGTTTTAGGGGACAGAGAGAAGAGACCCAGTACTTC. Protein: CASSFRGQREETQYF.